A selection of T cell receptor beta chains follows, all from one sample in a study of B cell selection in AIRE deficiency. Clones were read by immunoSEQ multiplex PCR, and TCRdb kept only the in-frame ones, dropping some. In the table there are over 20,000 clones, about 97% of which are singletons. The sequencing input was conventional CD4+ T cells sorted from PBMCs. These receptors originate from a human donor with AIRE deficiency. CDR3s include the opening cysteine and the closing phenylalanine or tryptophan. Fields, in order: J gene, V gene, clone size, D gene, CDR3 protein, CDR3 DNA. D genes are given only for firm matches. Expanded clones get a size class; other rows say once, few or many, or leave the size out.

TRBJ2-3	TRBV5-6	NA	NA	CASSLAAGTDTQYF	TGTGCCAGCAGCTTGGCCGCAGGCACAGATACGCAGTATTTT
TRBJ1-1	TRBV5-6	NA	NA	CASSLGPRLANTEAFF	TGTGCCAGCAGCTTGGGACCGCGGCTGGCGAACACTGAAGCTTTCTTT
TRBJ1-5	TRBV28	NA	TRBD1	CASRPEGTGDHQPQHF	TGTGCCAGCAGACCCGAAGGGACAGGTGATCATCAGCCCCAGCATTTT
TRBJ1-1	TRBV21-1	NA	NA	CASSNEKGATGEEAFF	TGTGCCAGCAGCAACGAGAAGGGGGCCACTGGGGAAGAAGCTTTCTTT
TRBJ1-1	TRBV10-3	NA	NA	CAITTGAQAFF	TGTGCCATCACCACCGGGGCCCAGGCTTTCTTT
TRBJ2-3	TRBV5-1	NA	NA	CASSLIFADTQYF	TGCGCCAGCAGCTTGATCTTCGCTGATACGCAGTATTTT
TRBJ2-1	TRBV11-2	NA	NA	CASSLTWGDNEQFF	TGTGCCAGCAGCTTGACCTGGGGTGACAATGAGCAGTTCTTC
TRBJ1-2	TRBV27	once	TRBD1	CASSITGGAGYTF	TGTGCCAGCAGTATTACAGGGGGCGCGGGCTACACCTTC
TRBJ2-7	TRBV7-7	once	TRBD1	CASSSTPGQGSEQYF	TGTGCTAGCAGCTCCACACCGGGACAGGGAAGCGAGCAGTACTTC
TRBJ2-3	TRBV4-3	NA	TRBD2	CASSQKERGLAGADTQYF	TGCGCCAGCAGCCAGAAAGAGCGGGGACTAGCGGGAGCAGATACGCAGTATTTT
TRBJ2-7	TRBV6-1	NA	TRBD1	CASVPGQIYEQYF	TGTGCCAGCGTCCCGGGACAGATCTACGAGCAGTACTTC
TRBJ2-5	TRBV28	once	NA	CASSFVGRVETQYF	TGTGCCAGCAGTTTCGTTGGCAGGGTCGAGACCCAGTACTTC
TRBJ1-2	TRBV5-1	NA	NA	CASSLGTLYGYTF	TGCGCCAGCAGCTTAGGGACACTTTATGGCTACACCTTC
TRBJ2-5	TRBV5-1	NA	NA	CASSGGGDVFQETQYF	TGCGCCAGCAGCGGAGGGGGGGACGTTTTCCAAGAGACCCAGTACTTC
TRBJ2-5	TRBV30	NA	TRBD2	CAWSIGGGARETQYF	TGTGCCTGGAGTATCGGCGGGGGGGCACGAGAGACCCAGTACTTC
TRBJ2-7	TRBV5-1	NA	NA	CASSLLSREDEQYF	TGCGCCAGCAGCTTGCTGTCCCGCGAGGACGAGCAGTACTTC
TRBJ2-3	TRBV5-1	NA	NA	CASSLAASVWNTQYF	TGCGCCAGCAGCTTGGCAGCTAGCGTATGGAATACGCAGTATTTT
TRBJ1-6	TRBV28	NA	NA	CASSAGVSYNSPLHF	TGTGCCAGCAGTGCGGGGGTTTCCTATAATTCACCCCTCCACTTT
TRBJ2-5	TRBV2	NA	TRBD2	CASTLRGGEETQYF	TGTGCCAGCACCCTAAGGGGAGGGGAAGAGACCCAGTACTTC
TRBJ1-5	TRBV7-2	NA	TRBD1	CASSLGVGTGGQPQHF	TGTGCCAGCAGCTTAGGGGTCGGGACAGGGGGCCAGCCCCAGCATTTT
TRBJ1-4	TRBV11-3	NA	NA	CASSRGLRRGVEKLFF	TGTGCCAGCAGCCGGGGGCTACGGCGGGGAGTAGAAAAACTGTTTTTT
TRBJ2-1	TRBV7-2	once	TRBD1	CASSPDRGTYNEQFF	TGTGCCAGCAGCCCGGACAGGGGAACCTACAATGAGCAGTTCTTC